The 17 T cell receptor beta chains below were found in one sample sequenced in a study of identical twins. A single record per CDR3 protein comes from TCRdb applying MiXCR to the 5' RACE reads. The sample has approximately 230,000 distinct CDR3 sequences; under 8.5% are singletons. The sample also formed part of further work on T cells expressing NK-cell markers.

Sequences were obtained from CD8+ T cells sorted from blood. These receptors all stem from a woman younger than 30 in good health.

This clonotype came up a few times. The CDR3 nucleotides read TGTGCCAGCAGCCCAGAAACCGGGACTAGTAGTCAAGCCAAAAACATTCAGTACTTC. The encoded protein is CASSPETGTSSQAKNIQYF. The chain employs TRBV11-1 and TRBJ2-4; 8 bases align to TRBD2. The V segment lost 5 bases and the J segment 0 bases; nucleotides outside the gene matches: 15. Germline lookup yields CDR1 SGHAT and CDR2 FQDESV (reference sequence). CDR3 length equals 19 residues.

The chain employs TRBV27 and TRBJ2-5; D gene ambiguous. Germline V CDR1 and CDR2: MNHEY, SMNVEV (reference sequence). The CDR3 loop spans 11 amino acids. V lost 6 bases to trimming and J lost 9 bases, with 11 bases between them. In DNA form, the CDR3 reads TGTGCCAGCAGGTTTGGTAGATCCCAGTACTTC. The encoded protein is CASRFGRSQYF.

This clonotype was recorded at least ten times. The chain joins TRBV10-3 to TRBJ2-2; D is perhaps TRBD1 (6 bases). CDR1 and CDR2 from the germline V gene are ENHRY and SYGVKD. Trimming stripped 4 bases from V and 2 bases from J, with 14 bases between. The CDR3 covers 16 residues. The CDR3 DNA reads as TGTGCCATCAGTGCCCCGGACAGATTTAACACCGGGGAGCTGTTTTTT. Protein: CAISAPDRFNTGELFF.

This sequence joins TRBV11-2 and TRBJ2-1; the D gene is possibly TRBD2 (5 bases). The CDR3 is 15 residues long. V shed 2 bases and J shed 4 bases, with 12 bases lying between them. CDR1 is SGHAT and CDR2 is FQNNGV in the germline V gene. CDR3 bases: TGTGCCAGCAGCTTATCTGGACTCGGTTACAATGAGCAGTTCTTC. Translated: CASSLSGLGYNEQFF.

By share, this clonotype ranks as large. V usage is TRBV20-1 and J usage is TRBJ2-5, with D possibly matching TRBD1 (6 bases). Germline lookup yields CDR1 DFQATT and CDR2 SNEGSKA (reference sequence). Trimming cost V 2 bases and J 5 bases, with 15 bases left between them. The CDR3 is made up of 14 amino acids. CDR3 nucleotide sequence: TGCAGTGCTAGATCTTCGGACAGCACGGAGACCCAGTACTTC. It translates to CSARSSDSTETQYF.

This clonotype has a handful of counts. J is TRBJ1-1 and V is TRBV5-1; 9 bases match TRBD1. The CDR3 covers 15 residues. Germline values: CDR1 SGHRS, CDR2 YFSETQ. Trimming took 2 bases from V and 1 from J; bases not matched to a gene: 3. DNA for the CDR3: TGCGCCAGCAGCTTTGGGACAGGGACGAACACTGAAGCTTTCTTT. It encodes CASSFGTGTNTEAFF.

The table lists this clonotype with a few counts. The chain carries TRBV27 and TRBJ2-7; D is undetermined. Germline V gene lookup returns CDR1 MNHEY and CDR2 SMNVEV (reference sequence). V was clipped by 3 bases and J by 5 bases, with 11 bases between them. The CDR3 covers 13 residues. CDR3 DNA: TGTGCCAGCAGTTTTGGATTCAAGAACGAGCAGTACTTC. It is translated as CASSFGFKNEQYF.

The sample holds many counts of this clonotype. The chain employs TRBV7-9 and TRBJ2-7; D remains unclear. CDR3 length: 13 amino acids. The V end was cut by 8 bases, the J end by 5 bases, with 16 bases between. Germline CDR1 reads SEHNR; CDR2 reads FQNEAQ (reference sequence). The CDR3 loop reads CASGRGRPHEQYF. The DNA for the CDR3 is TGTGCCAGCGGACGTGGAAGGCCCCACGAGCAGTACTTC.

This clonotype came up a few times. The chain has TRBV11-2 and TRBJ2-5; 12 bases are a match to TRBD2. V trimming: 4 bases; J trimming: 5 bases; junction bases outside the gene matches: 11. The CDR3 is 17 residues long. In germline, CDR1 is SGHAT, CDR2 FQNNGV. CDR3 amino acids: CASSSRTSGTGVETQYF. CDR3 in DNA: TGTGCCAGCAGCTCCAGGACTAGCGGGACCGGGGTTGAGACCCAGTACTTC.

V and J are TRBV6-5 and TRBJ2-7, with TRBD1 matching over 9 bases. V lost 2 bases, J lost 5 bases, and 4 bases stayed unmatched. CDR1 is MNHEY and CDR2 is SVGAGI in the germline V gene. CDR3 size: 14 residues. CDR3 bases: TGTGCCAGCAGTTACGTGGGGACAGGGAACGAGCAGTACTTC. Translating gives CASSYVGTGNEQYF.

This clonotype occurred a few times. This chain uses TRBV6-1 with TRBJ2-7; 12 bases map to TRBD1. The CDR3 consists of 14 residues. V shed 7 bases, J shed 6 bases, and the junction held 7 bases outside the gene matches. CDR1 and CDR2 (germline): MNHNS, SASEGT. The CDR3 is CASTGTGGPGEQYF. For the CDR3, the DNA is TGTGCCAGCACCGGGACAGGGGGCCCTGGCGAGCAGTACTTC.

The gene calls are TRBV29-1 and TRBJ2-1, with D possibly being TRBD2 (6 bases). CDR1 SQVTM and CDR2 ANQGSEA come from the germline V gene. This CDR3 spans 14 amino acids. The germline V and J ends were trimmed by 3 bases and 4 bases, with 13 bases remaining between them. The DNA for the CDR3 is TGCAGCGTTGACAGGACGGGGGTATACAATGAGCAGTTCTTC. It encodes CSVDRTGVYNEQFF.

This clonotype was recorded many times. This chain joins TRBV9 and TRBJ1-2; D ambiguous. This CDR3 has 17 amino acids. Trimming removed 3 bases at V and 7 bases at J, with 25 bases between. From germline, CDR1 is SGDLS and CDR2 YYNGEE. In DNA, the CDR3 is TGTGCCAGCAGCGCCAGTCTTTTTAGCTCCCTCTATTTTGGCTACACCTTC. Protein: CASSASLFSSLYFGYTF.

This clonotype has ten or more counts. This chain links TRBV6-1 with TRBJ2-7; the match to TRBD1 covers 7 bases. The J segment lost 1 base and the V segment lost 7 bases, leaving 10 bases of the junction unmatched. The CDR3 is 15 amino acids. CDR1 and CDR2 (germline): MNHNS, SASEGT. CDR3 coding DNA: TGTGCCAGCACTCCTTTAGGGGGCAGATCCTACGAGCAGTACTTC. Amino acids: CASTPLGGRSYEQYF.

The chain combines TRBV4-3 with TRBJ2-2; possibly TRBD1 or TRBD2 for D (5 bases each). Trimming took off 0 bases at V and 0 bases at J, with 14 bases between the two ends. Germline CDR1 reads LGHNA; CDR2 reads YSLEER. The CDR3 loop spans 18 amino acids. CDR3 sequence (DNA): TGCGCCAGCAGCCAAGATCCCGGGGCGGTACCGAACACCGGGGAGCTGTTTTTT. Its translation: CASSQDPGAVPNTGELFF.

This clonotype showed up just a few times. The chain has TRBV6-1 and TRBJ1-5; D is uncertain. The CDR3 has 13 amino acids. Deletions cut 6 bases from V and 7 bases from J, with 13 bases between. Per the germline V gene, CDR1 is MNHNS and CDR2 is SASEGT. This CDR3 reads CASSNKGGQPQHF. CDR3 DNA: TGTGCCAGCAGCAACAAGGGCGGCCAGCCCCAGCATTTT.

This clonotype has only a few counts. The chain has TRBV12-3 or TRBV12-4 and TRBJ1-6; D uncertain. Trimming took off 3 bases at V and 3 bases at J, with 9 bases between the two ends. The CDR3 has 15 residues. CDR3 residues: CASSFRASYNSPLHF. CDR3 bases: TGTGCCAGCAGTTTTCGAGCCAGCTATAATTCACCCCTCCACTTT.